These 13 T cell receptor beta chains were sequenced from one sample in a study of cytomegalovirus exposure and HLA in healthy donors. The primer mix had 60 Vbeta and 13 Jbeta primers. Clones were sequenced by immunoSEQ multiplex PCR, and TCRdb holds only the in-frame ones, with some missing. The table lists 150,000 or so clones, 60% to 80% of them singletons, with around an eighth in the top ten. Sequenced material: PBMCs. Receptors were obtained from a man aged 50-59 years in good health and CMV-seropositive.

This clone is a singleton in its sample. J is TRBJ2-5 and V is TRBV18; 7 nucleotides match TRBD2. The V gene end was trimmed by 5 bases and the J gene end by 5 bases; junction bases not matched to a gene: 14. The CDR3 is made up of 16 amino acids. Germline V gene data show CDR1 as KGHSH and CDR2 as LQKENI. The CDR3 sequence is CASSKRFEISGETQYF. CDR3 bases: TGTGCCAGCTCAAAAAGATTCGAAATTAGCGGGGAGACCCAGTACTTC.

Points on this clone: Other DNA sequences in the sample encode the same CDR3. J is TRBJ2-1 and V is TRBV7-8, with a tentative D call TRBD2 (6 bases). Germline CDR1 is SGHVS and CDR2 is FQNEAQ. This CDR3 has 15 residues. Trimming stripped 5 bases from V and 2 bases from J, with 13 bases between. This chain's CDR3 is CASSHTRRAYNEQFF. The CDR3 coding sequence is TGTGCCAGCAGCCATACGAGGAGGGCCTACAATGAGCAGTTCTTC.

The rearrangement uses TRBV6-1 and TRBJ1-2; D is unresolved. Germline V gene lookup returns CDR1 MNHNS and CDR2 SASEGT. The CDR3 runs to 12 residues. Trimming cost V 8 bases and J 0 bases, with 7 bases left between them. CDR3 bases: TGTGCCAGCGTCGCGACTAACTATGGCTACACCTTC. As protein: CASVATNYGYTF.

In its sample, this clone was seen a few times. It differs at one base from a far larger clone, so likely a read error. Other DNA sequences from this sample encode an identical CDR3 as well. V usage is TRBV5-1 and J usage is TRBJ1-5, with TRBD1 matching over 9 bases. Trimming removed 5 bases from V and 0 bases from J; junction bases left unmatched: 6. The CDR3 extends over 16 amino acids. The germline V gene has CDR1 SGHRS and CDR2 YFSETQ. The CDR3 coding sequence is TGCGCCAGCAGTTGGACAGGGGACAATAGCAATCAGCCCCAGCATTTT. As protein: CASSWTGDNSNQPQHF. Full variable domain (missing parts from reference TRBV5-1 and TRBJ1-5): KAGVTQTPRYLIKTRGQQVTLSCSPISGHRSVSWYQQTPGQGLQFLFEYFSETQRNKGNFPGRFSGRQFSNSRSEMNVSTLELGDSALYLCASSWTGDNSNQPQHFGDGTRLSIL.

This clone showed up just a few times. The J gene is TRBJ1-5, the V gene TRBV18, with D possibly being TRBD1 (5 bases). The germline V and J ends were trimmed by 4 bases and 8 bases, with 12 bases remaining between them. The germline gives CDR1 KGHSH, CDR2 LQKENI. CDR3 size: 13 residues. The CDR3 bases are TGTGCCAGCTCACTAGGGGAGGCTAAGCCCCAGCATTTT. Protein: CASSLGEAKPQHF.

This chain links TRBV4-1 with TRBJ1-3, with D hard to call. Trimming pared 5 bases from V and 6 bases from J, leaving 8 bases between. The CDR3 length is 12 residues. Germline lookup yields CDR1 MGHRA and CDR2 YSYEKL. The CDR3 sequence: CASSNIENTIYF. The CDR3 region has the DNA TGCGCCAGCAGCAACATCGAAAACACCATATATTTT.

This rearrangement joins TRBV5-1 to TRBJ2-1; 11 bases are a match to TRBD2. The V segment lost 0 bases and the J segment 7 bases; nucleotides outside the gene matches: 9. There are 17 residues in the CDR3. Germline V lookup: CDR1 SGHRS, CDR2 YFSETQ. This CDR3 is CASSLGFSGGARNEQFF. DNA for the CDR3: TGCGCCAGCAGCTTGGGATTTAGCGGGGGGGCGAGGAATGAGCAGTTCTTC.

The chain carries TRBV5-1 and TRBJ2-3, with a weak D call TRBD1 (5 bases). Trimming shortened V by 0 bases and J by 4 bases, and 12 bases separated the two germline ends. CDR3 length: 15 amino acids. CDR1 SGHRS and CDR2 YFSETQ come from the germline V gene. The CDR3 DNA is TGCGCCAGCAGCTTGGGTGGGGCCCAATCAGATACGCAGTATTTT. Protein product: CASSLGGAQSDTQYF.

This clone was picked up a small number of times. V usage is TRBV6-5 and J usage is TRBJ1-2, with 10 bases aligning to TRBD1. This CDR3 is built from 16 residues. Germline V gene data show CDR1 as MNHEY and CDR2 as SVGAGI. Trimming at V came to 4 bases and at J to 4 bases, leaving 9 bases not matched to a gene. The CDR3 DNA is TGTGCCAGCAGTTCCTTGCCGGGACAGGGGTCCTATGGCTACACCTTC. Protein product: CASSSLPGQGSYGYTF.

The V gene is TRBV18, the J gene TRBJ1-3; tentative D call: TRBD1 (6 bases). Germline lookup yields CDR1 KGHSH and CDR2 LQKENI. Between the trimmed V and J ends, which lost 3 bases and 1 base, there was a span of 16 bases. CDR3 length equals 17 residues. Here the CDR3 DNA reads TGTGCCAGCTCACCGAGTGGGGGCTTAATATCTGGAAACACCATATATTTT. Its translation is CASSPSGGLISGNTIYF.

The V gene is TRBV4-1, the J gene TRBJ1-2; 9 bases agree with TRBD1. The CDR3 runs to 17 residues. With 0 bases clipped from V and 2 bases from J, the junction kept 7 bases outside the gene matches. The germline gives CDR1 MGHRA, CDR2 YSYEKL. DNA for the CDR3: TGCGCCAGCAGCCAAGATCCACAGGGGGCGCGGAACTATGGCTACACCTTC. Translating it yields CASSQDPQGARNYGYTF.

CDR3 in amino acids: CASKTGGLRSYEQYV. The CDR3 coding sequence is TGTGCCAGCAAGACAGGGGGACTTCGCTCCTACGAGCAGTACGTC. This chain connects TRBV5-6 to TRBJ2-7, with 9 bases aligning to TRBD1. Per the germline V gene, CDR1 is SGHDT and CDR2 is YYEEEE. The J segment lost 0 bases and the V segment lost 6 bases, leaving 7 bases of the junction unmatched. This CDR3 contains 15 residues.

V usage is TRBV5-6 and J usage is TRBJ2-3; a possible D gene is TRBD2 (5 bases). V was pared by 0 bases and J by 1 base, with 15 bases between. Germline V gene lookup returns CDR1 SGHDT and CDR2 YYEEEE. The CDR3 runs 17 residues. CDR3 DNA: TGTGCCAGCAGCTTGGGCCGAACTAGTGGACGCACAGATACGCAGTATTTT. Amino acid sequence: CASSLGRTSGRTDTQYF. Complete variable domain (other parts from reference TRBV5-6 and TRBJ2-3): DAGVTQSPTHLIKTRGQQVTLRCSPKSGHDTVSWYQQALGQGPQFIFQYYEEEERQRGNFPDRFSGHQFPNYSSELNVNALLLGDSALYLCASSLGRTSGRTDTQYFGPGTRLTVL.